This T cell receptor (beta chain) was recorded in a study of T cell changes during pregnancy in multiple sclerosis. Only in-frame clones appear in the TCRdb table, and some are missing; sequencing was by immunoSEQ multiplex PCR. The repertoire consists of tens of thousands of clones, with just over 90% occurring once and the leading ten covering around 0.35%. Trimming took 3 bases from V and 7 from J, leaving 17 bases between them. Germline V gene sequence: CDR1 SGHKS, CDR2 YYEKEE (reference sequence). The CDR3 spans 15 residues. In its sample, this clone was seen a few times. The sample was CD4+ T cells from peripheral blood mononuclear cells, taken in the third trimester of pregnancy. V usage is TRBV5-5 and J usage is TRBJ1-5; D unclear. This TCR derives from a female donor in good health, enrolled as a control in a pregnancy study. The CDR3 here is CASSSMGRREQPQHF. The CDR3 nucleotides are TGTGCCAGCAGCTCAATGGGGAGAAGGGAGCAGCCCCAGCATTTT.